This T cell receptor beta chain was sequenced in a study of brain T cells in children with intractable seizures. Whole-study findings and limits: Only CDR3 sequence similarity suggested viral specificity, without known HCMV serostatus.

A remark on this clone: Its target is unknown.

Profiling relied on immunoSEQ multiplex PCR, and the TCRdb table lists in-frame clones only, not all of them. The sample holds about 340,000 clones, about 93% seen once. The time point denotes: blood from clinic visit 5 months post-surgery; TSC patient then seizure free. Only cases whose brain tissue showed the highest T cell transcript signatures were sequenced. V lost 5 bases and J 0 bases, leaving 16 bases between the germline ends. The V gene's germline CDR1 is SEHNR and CDR2 FQNEAQ (reference sequence). This CDR3 is built from 17 residues. V is TRBV7-9 and J is TRBJ1-4, with D maybe TRBD1 (5 bases). Sequenced material: peripheral blood, taken more than 4 months after surgery. The TCR comes from a boy in the first two years of life with tuberous sclerosis and intractable seizures. The CDR3 here is CASSPLRGKATNEKLFF. CDR3 coding DNA: TGTGCCAGCAGCCCCCTCCGGGGGAAGGCAACTAATGAAAAACTGTTTTTT.